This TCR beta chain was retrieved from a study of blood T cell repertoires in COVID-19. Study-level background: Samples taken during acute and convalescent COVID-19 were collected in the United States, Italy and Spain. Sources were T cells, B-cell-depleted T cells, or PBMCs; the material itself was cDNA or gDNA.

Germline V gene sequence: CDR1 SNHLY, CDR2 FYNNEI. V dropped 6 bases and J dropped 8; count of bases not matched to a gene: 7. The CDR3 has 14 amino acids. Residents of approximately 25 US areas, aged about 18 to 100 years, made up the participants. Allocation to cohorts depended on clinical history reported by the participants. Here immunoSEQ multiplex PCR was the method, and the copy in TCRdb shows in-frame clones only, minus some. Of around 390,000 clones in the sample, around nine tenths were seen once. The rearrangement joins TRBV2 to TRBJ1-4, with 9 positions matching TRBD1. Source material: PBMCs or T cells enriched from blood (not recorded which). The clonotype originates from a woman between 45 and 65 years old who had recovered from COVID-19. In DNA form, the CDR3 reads TGTGCCAGCAGCCTCCGGGACAGGGTAGAAAAACTGTTTTTT. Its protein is CASSLRDRVEKLFF.